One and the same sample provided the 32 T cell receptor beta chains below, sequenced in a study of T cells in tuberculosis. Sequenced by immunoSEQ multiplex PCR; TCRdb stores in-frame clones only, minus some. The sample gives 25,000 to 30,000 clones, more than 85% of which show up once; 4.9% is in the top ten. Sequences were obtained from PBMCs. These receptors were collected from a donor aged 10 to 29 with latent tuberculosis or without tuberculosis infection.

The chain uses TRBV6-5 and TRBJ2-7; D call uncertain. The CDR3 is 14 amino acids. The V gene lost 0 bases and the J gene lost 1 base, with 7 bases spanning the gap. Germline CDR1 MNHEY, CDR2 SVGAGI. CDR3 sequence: CASSYSSPSYEQYF. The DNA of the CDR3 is TGTGCCAGCAGTTACTCGAGTCCATCCTACGAGCAGTACTTC.

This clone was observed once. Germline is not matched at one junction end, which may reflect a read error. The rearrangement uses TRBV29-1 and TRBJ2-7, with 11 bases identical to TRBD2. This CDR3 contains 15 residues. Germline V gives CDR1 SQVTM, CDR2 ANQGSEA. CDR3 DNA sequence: TGCAGCGTCGAAGGGACTAGCGGAACCTCCTACGAGCAGTACTTC. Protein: CSVEGTSGTSYEQYF.

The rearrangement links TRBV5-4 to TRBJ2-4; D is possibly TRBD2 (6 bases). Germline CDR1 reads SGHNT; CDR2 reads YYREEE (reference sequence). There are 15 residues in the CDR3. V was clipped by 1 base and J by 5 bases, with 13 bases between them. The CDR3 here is CASSLYWTTENIQYF. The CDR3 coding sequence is TGTGCCAGCAGCTTGTATTGGACTACCGAAAACATTCAGTACTTC. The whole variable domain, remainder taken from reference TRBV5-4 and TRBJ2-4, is ETGVTQSPTHLIKTRGQQVTLRCSSQSGHNTVSWYQQALGQGPQFIFQYYREEENGRGNFPPRFSGLQFPNYSSELNVNALELDDSALYLCASSLYWTTENIQYFGAGTRLSVL.

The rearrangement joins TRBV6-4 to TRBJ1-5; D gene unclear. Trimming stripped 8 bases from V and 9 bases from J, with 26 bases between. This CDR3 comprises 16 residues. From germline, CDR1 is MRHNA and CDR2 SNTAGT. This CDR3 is CASQSRRVQRTTPQHF. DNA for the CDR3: TGTGCCAGCCAATCGCGTCGGGTGCAGCGCACGACGCCCCAGCATTTT.

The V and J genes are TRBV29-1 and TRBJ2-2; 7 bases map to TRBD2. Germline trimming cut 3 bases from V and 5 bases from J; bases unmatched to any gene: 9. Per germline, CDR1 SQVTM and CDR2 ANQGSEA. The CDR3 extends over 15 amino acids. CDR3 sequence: CSVEWGGVRTGELFF. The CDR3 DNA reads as TGCAGCGTTGAGTGGGGGGGAGTTAGGACCGGGGAGCTGTTTTTT.

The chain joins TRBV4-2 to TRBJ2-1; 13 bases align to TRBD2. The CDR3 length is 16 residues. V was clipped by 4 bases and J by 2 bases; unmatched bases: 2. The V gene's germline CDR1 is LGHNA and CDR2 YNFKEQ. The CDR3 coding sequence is TGTGCCAGCAGCCCACTAGCGGGGGGGACCTACAATGAGCAGTTCTTC. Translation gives CASSPLAGGTYNEQFF.

In nucleotides, the CDR3 is TGTGCCAGCAGCCAAGGTCCCAGGGGGATGAACGGGGAGCTGTTTTTT. Translated: CASSQGPRGMNGELFF. The chain carries TRBV4-2 and TRBJ2-2; 7 bases match TRBD1. CDR3 length: 16 amino acids. Germline CDR1 reads LGHNA; CDR2 reads YNFKEQ. Trimming took 1 base from V and 7 from J; bases not matched to a gene: 9.

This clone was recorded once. The CDR3 bases are TGTGCCAGTAGTATAAAATCGACTAGCGGCACAGATACGCAGTATTTT. It yields the protein CASSIKSTSGTDTQYF. V is TRBV19 and J is TRBJ2-3, with 8 bases identical to TRBD2. The CDR3 totals 16 residues. V lost 2 bases, J lost 1 base, and 5 bases stayed unmatched. The germline V gene encodes CDR1 LNHDA and CDR2 SQIVND (reference sequence).

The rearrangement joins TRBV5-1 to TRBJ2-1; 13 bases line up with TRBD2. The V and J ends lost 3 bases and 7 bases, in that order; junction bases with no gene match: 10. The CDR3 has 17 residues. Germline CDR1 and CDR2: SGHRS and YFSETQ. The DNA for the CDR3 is TGCGCCAGCAGCTCCCCTAGGACTAGCGGGAGTCTAAATGAGCAGTTCTTC. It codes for CASSSPRTSGSLNEQFF. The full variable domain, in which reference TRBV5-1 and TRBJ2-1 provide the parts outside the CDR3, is KAGVTQTPRYLIKTRGQQVTLSCSPISGHRSVSWYQQTPGQGLQFLFEYFSETQRNKGNFPGRFSGRQFSNSRSEMNVSTLELGDSALYLCASSSPRTSGSLNEQFFGPGTRLTVL.

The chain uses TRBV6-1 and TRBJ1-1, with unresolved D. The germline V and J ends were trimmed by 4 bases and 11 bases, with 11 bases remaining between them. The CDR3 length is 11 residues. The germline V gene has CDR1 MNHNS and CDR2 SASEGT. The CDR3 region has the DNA TGTGCCAGCAGTGGGTGGGTCGGGGCTTTCTTT. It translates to CASSGWVGAFF.

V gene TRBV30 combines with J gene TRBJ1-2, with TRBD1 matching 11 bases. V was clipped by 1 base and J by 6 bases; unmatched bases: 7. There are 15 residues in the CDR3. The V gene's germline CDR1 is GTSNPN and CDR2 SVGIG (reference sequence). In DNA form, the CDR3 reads TGTGCCTGGAGTGGGACAGGGGGCGTTCGGAATGGCTACACCTTC. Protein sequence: CAWSGTGGVRNGYTF.

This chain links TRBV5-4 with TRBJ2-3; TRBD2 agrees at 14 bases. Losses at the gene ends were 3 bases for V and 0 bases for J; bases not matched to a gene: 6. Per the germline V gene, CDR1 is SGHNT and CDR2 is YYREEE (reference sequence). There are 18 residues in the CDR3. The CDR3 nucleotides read TGTGCCAGCAGCTCCGGACTAGCGGGGGGCCCTAGCACAGATACGCAGTATTTT. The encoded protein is CASSSGLAGGPSTDTQYF.

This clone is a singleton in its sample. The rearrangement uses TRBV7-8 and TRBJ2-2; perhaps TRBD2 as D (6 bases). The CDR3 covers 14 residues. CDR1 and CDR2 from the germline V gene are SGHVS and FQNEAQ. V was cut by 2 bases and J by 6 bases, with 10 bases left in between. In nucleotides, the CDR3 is TGTGCCAGCAGCTTACGGGAGTTGCCCGGGGAGCTGTTTTTT. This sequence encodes CASSLRELPGELFF.

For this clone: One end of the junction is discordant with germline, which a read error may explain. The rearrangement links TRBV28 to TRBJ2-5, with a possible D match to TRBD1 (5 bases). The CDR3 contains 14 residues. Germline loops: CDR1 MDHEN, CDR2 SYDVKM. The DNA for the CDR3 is TGTGCCATCAGTGGGTCAGGGCTACAAGAGACCCAGTACTTC. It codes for CAISGSGLQETQYF.

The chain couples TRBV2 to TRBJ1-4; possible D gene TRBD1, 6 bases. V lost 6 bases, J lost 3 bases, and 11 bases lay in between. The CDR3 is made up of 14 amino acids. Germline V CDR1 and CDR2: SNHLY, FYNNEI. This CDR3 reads CASSLGQSNEKLFF. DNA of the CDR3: TGTGCCAGCAGCTTGGGACAATCTAATGAAAAACTGTTTTTT.

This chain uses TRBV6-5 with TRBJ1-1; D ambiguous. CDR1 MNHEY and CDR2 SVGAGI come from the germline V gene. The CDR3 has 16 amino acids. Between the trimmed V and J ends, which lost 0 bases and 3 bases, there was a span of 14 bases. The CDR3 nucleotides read TGTGCCAGCAGTTACTCCGATCGGGGAGGACACACTGAAGCTTTCTTT. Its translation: CASSYSDRGGHTEAFF.

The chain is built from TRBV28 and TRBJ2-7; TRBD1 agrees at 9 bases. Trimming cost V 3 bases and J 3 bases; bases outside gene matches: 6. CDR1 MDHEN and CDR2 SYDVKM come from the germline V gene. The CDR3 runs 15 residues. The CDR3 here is CASSFRDRAFYEQYF. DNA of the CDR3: TGTGCCAGCAGTTTTAGGGACAGGGCCTTCTACGAGCAGTACTTC.

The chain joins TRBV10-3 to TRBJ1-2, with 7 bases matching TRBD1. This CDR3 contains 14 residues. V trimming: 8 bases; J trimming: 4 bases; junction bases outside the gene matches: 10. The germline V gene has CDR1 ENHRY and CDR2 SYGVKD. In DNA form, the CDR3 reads TGTGCCATCGGCTGGGGACAGACCGGCTATGGCTACACCTTC. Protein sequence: CAIGWGQTGYGYTF.

CDR3 amino acids: CASSYKIRTGLGYGYTF. CDR3 bases: TGTGCCAGCAGCTACAAGATCAGGACGGGATTAGGCTATGGCTACACCTTC. V and J are TRBV28 and TRBJ1-2; D ambiguous. Per germline, CDR1 MDHEN and CDR2 SYDVKM. CDR3 length: 17 residues. Trimming left V 6 bases short and J 4 bases short, with 24 bases between.

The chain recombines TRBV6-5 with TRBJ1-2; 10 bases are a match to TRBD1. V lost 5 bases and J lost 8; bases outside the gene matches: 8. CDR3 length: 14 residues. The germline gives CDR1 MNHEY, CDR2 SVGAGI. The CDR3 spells CASSPWTGGRGYTF. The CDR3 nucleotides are TGTGCCAGCAGTCCCTGGACAGGGGGTAGGGGCTACACCTTC.

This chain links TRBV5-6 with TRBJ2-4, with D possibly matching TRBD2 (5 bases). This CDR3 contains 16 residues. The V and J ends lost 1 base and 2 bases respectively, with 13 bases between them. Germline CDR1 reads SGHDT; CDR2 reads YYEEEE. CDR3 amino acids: CASSLKSRESKNIQYF. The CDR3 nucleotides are TGTGCCAGCAGCTTGAAGAGTAGGGAGTCCAAAAACATTCAGTACTTC. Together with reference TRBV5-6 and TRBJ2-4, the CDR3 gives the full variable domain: DAGVTQSPTHLIKTRGQQVTLRCSPKSGHDTVSWYQQALGQGPQFIFQYYEEEERQRGNFPDRFSGHQFPNYSSELNVNALLLGDSALYLCASSLKSRESKNIQYFGAGTRLSVL.

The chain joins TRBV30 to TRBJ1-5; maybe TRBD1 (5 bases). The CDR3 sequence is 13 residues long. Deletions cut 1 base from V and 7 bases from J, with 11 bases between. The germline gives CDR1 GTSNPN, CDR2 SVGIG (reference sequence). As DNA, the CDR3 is TGTGCCTGGAGTGGCAGGGTAGGGCAGCCCCAGCATTTT. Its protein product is CAWSGRVGQPQHF.

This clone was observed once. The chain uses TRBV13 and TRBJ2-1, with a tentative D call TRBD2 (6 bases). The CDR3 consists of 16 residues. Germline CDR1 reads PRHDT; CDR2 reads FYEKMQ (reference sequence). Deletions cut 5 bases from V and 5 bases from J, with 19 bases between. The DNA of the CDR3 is TGTGCCAGCAGCCGCGAGGCGGGGCAGATGGACAATGAGCAGTTCTTC. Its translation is CASSREAGQMDNEQFF.

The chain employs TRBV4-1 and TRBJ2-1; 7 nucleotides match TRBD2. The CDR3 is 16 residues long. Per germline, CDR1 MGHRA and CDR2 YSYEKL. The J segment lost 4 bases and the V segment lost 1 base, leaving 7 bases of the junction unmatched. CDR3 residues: CASSQVGGGPYNEQFF. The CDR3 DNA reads TGCGCCAGCAGCCAAGTGGGCGGGGGTCCTTACAATGAGCAGTTCTTC.

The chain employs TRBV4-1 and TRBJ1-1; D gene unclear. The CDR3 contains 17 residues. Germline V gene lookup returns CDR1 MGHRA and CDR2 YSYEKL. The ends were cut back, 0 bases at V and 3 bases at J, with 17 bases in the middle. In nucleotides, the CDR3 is TGCGCCAGCAGCCAAGAGGAGGGTTCATTGACGGACACTGAAGCTTTCTTT. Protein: CASSQEEGSLTDTEAFF.

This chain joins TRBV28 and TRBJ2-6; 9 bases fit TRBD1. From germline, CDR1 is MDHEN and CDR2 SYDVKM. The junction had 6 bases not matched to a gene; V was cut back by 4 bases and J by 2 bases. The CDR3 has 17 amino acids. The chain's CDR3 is CASSSTDRGAGANVLTF. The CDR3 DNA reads TGTGCCAGCAGTTCCACAGACAGGGGGGCTGGGGCCAACGTCCTGACTTTC.

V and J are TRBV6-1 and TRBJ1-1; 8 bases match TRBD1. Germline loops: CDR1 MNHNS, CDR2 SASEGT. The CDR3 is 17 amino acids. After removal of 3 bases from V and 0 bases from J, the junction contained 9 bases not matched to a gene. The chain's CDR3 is CASSDWQGAKMNTEAFF. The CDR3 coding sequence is TGTGCCAGCAGTGACTGGCAGGGGGCGAAAATGAACACTGAAGCTTTCTTT.

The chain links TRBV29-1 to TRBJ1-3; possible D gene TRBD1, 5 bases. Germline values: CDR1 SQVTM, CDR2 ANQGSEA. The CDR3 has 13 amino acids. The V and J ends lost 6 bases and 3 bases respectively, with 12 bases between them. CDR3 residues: CSVHDSLGNTIYF. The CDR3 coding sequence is TGCAGCGTGCACGACAGCCTTGGAAACACCATATATTTT.

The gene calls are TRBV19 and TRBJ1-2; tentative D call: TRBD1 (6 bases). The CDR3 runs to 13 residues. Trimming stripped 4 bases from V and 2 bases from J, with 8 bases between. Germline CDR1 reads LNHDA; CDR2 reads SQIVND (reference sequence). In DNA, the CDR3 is TGTGCCAGTAGTAGGACAGTGAACTATGGCTACACCTTC. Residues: CASSRTVNYGYTF.

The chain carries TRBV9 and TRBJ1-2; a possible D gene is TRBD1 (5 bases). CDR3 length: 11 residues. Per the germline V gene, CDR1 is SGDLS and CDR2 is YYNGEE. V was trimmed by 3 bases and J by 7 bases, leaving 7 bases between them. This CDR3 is CASSDRFGYTF. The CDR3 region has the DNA TGTGCCAGCAGCGACAGGTTTGGCTACACCTTC.

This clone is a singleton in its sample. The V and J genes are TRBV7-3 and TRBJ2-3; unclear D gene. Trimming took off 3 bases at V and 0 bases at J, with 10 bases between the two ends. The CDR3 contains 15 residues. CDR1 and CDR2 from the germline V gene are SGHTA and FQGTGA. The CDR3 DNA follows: TGTGCCAGCAGCTTCGGAGTTACTAGCACAGATACGCAGTATTTT. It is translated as CASSFGVTSTDTQYF. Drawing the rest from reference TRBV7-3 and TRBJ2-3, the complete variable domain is GAGVSQTPSNKVTEKGKYVELRCDPISGHTALYWYRQSLGQGPEFLIYFQGTGAADDSGLPNDRFFAVRPEGSVSTLKIQRTERGDSAVYLCASSFGVTSTDTQYFGPGTRLTVL.

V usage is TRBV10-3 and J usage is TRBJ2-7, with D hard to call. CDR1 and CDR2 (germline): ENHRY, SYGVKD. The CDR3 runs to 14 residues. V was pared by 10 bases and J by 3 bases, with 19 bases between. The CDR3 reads CATASELAFYEQYF. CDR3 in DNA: TGTGCCACCGCCTCGGAGTTGGCCTTCTACGAGCAGTACTTC.